Listed here is a single T cell receptor (beta chain). Its antigen remains unknown. This sample was taken from a study of shared clonotypes between healthy human individuals. Findings and limits, study-wide: Naive CD4 clonotypes were shared across several donors at 4.5% to 6.5%.

All participating donors were Caucasian adults from Nashville, Tennessee. Here immunoSEQ multiplex PCR was the method, and the copy in TCRdb shows in-frame clones only, minus some. The profile shows over a million clones, about 80% of them singletons. The origin of this receptor is a man aged 18 to 29 in good health. Some clones in this sample may be carry-over from other donors' samples. The sequencing input was memory CD4+ T cells from PBMCs. Stated subset: CD45RA-negative fraction.

The CDR3 loop reads CASSPRGGQLTNEKLFF. For the CDR3, the DNA is TGCGCCAGCAGCCCAAGAGGGGGACAGCTCACTAATGAAAAACTGTTTTTT. The chain couples TRBV5-1 to TRBJ1-4; 7 nucleotides match TRBD1. Per the germline V gene, CDR1 is SGHRS and CDR2 is YFSETQ. J lost 2 bases, V lost 4 bases, and 11 bases had no gene match. CDR3 size: 17 residues.